A single sample gave rise to the 26 T cell receptor beta chains below, sequenced in a study of vaccination and CD4 T cells after COVID-19. TCRdb reanalysed the PCR reads using MiXCR and keeps one entry per CDR3 protein. The sample has more than 20,000 distinct CDR3 sequences, over 40% seen once. Sequencing used CD4+ T cells from blood, obtained before SARS-CoV-2 vaccination. All receptors derive from a human donor who had recovered from COVID-19.

This chain connects TRBV20-1 to TRBJ2-7; TRBD2 matches at 12 bases. After removal of 1 base from V and 7 bases from J, the junction contained 11 bases not matched to a gene. The germline V gene has CDR1 DFQATT and CDR2 SNEGSKA (reference sequence). The CDR3 runs to 16 residues. CDR3 bases: TGCAGTGCTAGAGCCCTAGCGGGAGGGCCTCGGGGGGAGCAGTACTTC. It encodes CSARALAGGPRGEQYF.

The rearrangement links TRBV9 to TRBJ1-2; D is uncertain. V was trimmed by 0 bases and J by 3 bases, leaving 6 bases between them. Germline V gene lookup returns CDR1 SGDLS and CDR2 YYNGEE. The CDR3 spans 13 residues. The CDR3 sequence is CASSVDGDYGYTF. In DNA, the CDR3 is TGTGCCAGCAGCGTAGACGGTGACTATGGCTACACCTTC.

The rearrangement uses TRBV6-2 or TRBV6-3 and TRBJ2-1; 7 positions agree with TRBD2. Germline V gene lookup returns CDR1 MNHEY and CDR2 SVGEGT. This CDR3 region has 15 residues. V shed 2 bases and J 8 bases; nucleotides not matched to a gene: 9. CDR3 in amino acids: CASSYERGGPDEQFF. Written as DNA, the CDR3 is TGTGCCAGCAGTTACGAGCGGGGCGGCCCAGATGAGCAGTTCTTC.

The V and J genes are TRBV6-2 or TRBV6-3 and TRBJ1-5; D might be TRBD1 (5 bases). Germline values: CDR1 MNHEY, CDR2 SVGEGT. This CDR3 has 14 amino acids. V lost 0 bases, J lost 6 bases, and 9 bases lay in between. CDR3 DNA sequence: TGTGCCAGCAGTTACTCGACAGACACTCAGCCCCAGCATTTT. The encoded protein is CASSYSTDTQPQHF.

The rearrangement links TRBV19 to TRBJ1-1; 7 bases align to TRBD1. There are 13 residues in the CDR3. Per germline, CDR1 LNHDA and CDR2 SQIVND (reference sequence). Germline trimming cut 7 bases from V and 6 bases from J; bases unmatched to any gene: 8. CDR3 amino acids: CASTTTGEAEAFF. CDR3 coding DNA: TGTGCCAGTACCACTACAGGGGAGGCTGAAGCTTTCTTT. The full variable domain, in which reference TRBV19 and TRBJ1-1 provide the parts outside the CDR3, is DGGITQSPKYLFRKEGQNVTLSCEQNLNHDAMYWYRQDPGQGLRLIYYSQIVNDFQKGDIAEGYSVSREKKESFPLTVTSAQKNPTAFYLCASTTTGEAEAFFGQGTRLTVV.

This chain links TRBV10-1 with TRBJ2-3; D not resolved. The CDR3 sequence is 12 residues long. The germline V gene encodes CDR1 WNHNN and CDR2 SYGVQD (reference sequence). The V and J ends lost 3 bases and 6 bases respectively, with 7 bases between them. As DNA, the CDR3 is TGCGCCAGCAGTGATGGTGGGGATACGCAGTATTTT. Translating gives CASSDGGDTQYF.

The chain combines TRBV19 with TRBJ2-3, with D unclear. V was shortened by 1 base and J by 5 bases, with 19 bases between the two germline ends. The CDR3 is made up of 17 amino acids. Per the germline V gene, CDR1 is LNHDA and CDR2 is SQIVND (reference sequence). The CDR3, as DNA: TGTGCCAGTAGTATAGCCGGGCTAGGCCGCGTCGGAGATACGCAGTATTTT. This codes for CASSIAGLGRVGDTQYF.

This clonotype was seen just once. The chain combines TRBV7-9 with TRBJ2-3, with 10 bases identical to TRBD2. Per the germline V gene, CDR1 is SEHNR and CDR2 is FQNEAQ (reference sequence). The CDR3 has 14 amino acids. V lost 3 bases and J lost 6; bases outside the gene matches: 3. CDR3 sequence: CASSLLAGVDTQYF. CDR3 bases: TGTGCCAGCAGCTTGCTAGCGGGAGTTGATACGCAGTATTTT.

This sequence joins TRBV5-1 and TRBJ2-1; D perhaps matches TRBD1 (6 bases). The V end was cut by 4 bases, the J end by 9 bases, with 17 bases between. CDR1 is SGHRS and CDR2 is YFSETQ in the germline V gene. The CDR3 covers 14 residues. In nucleotides, the CDR3 is TGCGCCAGCAGCCGAACAACTACAGGGTTTGAGCAGTTCTTC. Amino acid sequence: CASSRTTTGFEQFF.

The sample holds one count of this clonotype. The chain couples TRBV5-1 to TRBJ2-3, with D hard to call. CDR1 and CDR2 (germline): SGHRS, YFSETQ. V shed 2 bases and J shed 1 base, with 8 bases lying between them. The CDR3 consists of 14 residues. CDR3 amino acids: CASSLDGGTDTQYF. CDR3 in DNA: TGCGCCAGCAGCTTAGATGGGGGCACAGATACGCAGTATTTT.

This clonotype was detected only a few times. The rearrangement joins TRBV20-1 to TRBJ1-4, with TRBD1 identical over 10 bases. Germline CDR1 reads DFQATT; CDR2 reads SNEGSKA (reference sequence). The CDR3 runs 13 residues. The V gene end was trimmed by 6 bases and the J gene end by 7 bases; junction bases not matched to a gene: 5. CDR3 loop: CSARQGAAEKLFF. For the CDR3, the DNA is TGCAGTGCCAGACAGGGGGCGGCTGAAAAACTGTTTTTT.

V gene TRBV7-8 combines with J gene TRBJ2-6, with 10 bases identical to TRBD1. Per the germline V gene, CDR1 is SGHVS and CDR2 is FQNEAQ. The CDR3 is 16 amino acids. V shed 5 bases, J shed 0 bases, and the junction held 1 base outside the gene matches. CDR3 nucleotide sequence: TGTGCCAGCAGCCGGACAGGGGGCTCTGGGGCCAACGTCCTGACTTTC. Its translation: CASSRTGGSGANVLTF.

The chain is built from TRBV20-1 and TRBJ2-5, with 7 nucleotides matching TRBD1. CDR3 length: 15 amino acids. CDR1 is DFQATT, CDR2 SNEGSKA, per germline (reference sequence). V dropped 6 bases and J dropped 6; count of bases not matched to a gene: 16. CDR3 sequence: CSAAPYGTDRQTQYF. The CDR3 nucleotides are TGCAGTGCCGCTCCATACGGGACAGATCGACAGACCCAGTACTTC.

This clonotype rates as medium-sized (0.01 to 0.1%). One end of the junction fails to match germline, which may point to a read error. The chain combines TRBV20-1 with TRBJ2-1; D remains ambiguous. The CDR3 has 13 amino acids. Germline lookup yields CDR1 DFQATT and CDR2 SNEGSKA (reference sequence). Here the CDR3 DNA reads TGCAGTGCTAAACAAAACTCCGACAATGAGCAGTTCTTC. The encoded protein is CSAKQNSDNEQFF.

The genes are TRBV12-3 or TRBV12-4 and TRBJ2-2; tentatively, D is TRBD1 (6 bases). V was shortened by 6 bases and J by 0 bases, with 11 bases between the two germline ends. This CDR3 is 15 amino acids long. CDR3 sequence reads: CASSRDTPNTGELFF. The CDR3, as DNA: TGTGCCAGCAGCAGGGACACGCCGAACACCGGGGAGCTGTTTTTT.

V is TRBV30 and J is TRBJ2-3; 10 nucleotides agree with TRBD2. CDR1 is GTSNPN and CDR2 is SVGIG in the germline V gene (reference sequence). V gave up 0 bases and J gave up 2 bases; unmatched junction bases: 5. This CDR3 is built from 16 residues. The CDR3 DNA reads TGTGCCTGGAGTGTAGGACTAGCGGACACCACAGATACGCAGTATTTT. Its protein is CAWSVGLADTTDTQYF.

V usage is TRBV20-1 and J usage is TRBJ2-7; 7 bases agree with TRBD1. J was trimmed by 2 bases and V by 2 bases; bases with no gene match: 3. The CDR3 is 13 residues long. The V gene's germline CDR1 is DFQATT and CDR2 SNEGSKA (reference sequence). The CDR3 spells CSARYRGAYEQYF. For the CDR3, the DNA is TGCAGTGCTAGATACAGGGGTGCCTACGAGCAGTACTTC.

The V gene is TRBV20-1, the J gene TRBJ2-5, with 11 bases fitting TRBD2. Germline lookup yields CDR1 DFQATT and CDR2 SNEGSKA (reference sequence). Trimming took 5 bases from V and 1 from J; bases not matched to a gene: 6. The CDR3 consists of 15 residues. The CDR3 DNA sequence: TGCAGTGCTGCTCCTAGCGGGAGGATCCAAGAGACCCAGTACTTC. Residues: CSAAPSGRIQETQYF.

This clonotype was picked up a small number of times. V usage is TRBV7-8 and J usage is TRBJ1-1, with TRBD1 matching over 10 bases. V was clipped by 5 bases and J by 9 bases; unmatched bases: 9. Germline CDR1 and CDR2: SGHVS and FQNEAQ. CDR3 length: 14 amino acids. CDR3 region: CASSGQGQGDKAFF. DNA for the CDR3: TGTGCCAGCAGCGGCCAAGGACAGGGGGATAAAGCTTTCTTT.

The sample holds a few counts of this clonotype. V and J are TRBV4-1 and TRBJ1-6; D not certain. The CDR3 is 12 residues long. V was cut by 1 base and J by 10 bases, with 5 bases left in between. Germline CDR1 and CDR2: MGHRA and YSYEKL. The CDR3, as DNA: TGCGCCAGCAGCCAAGTATCCTCACCCCTCCACTTT. This translates into CASSQVSSPLHF.

This clonotype was observed a handful of times. This rearrangement joins TRBV20-1 to TRBJ1-2; TRBD1 might be the D (6 bases). The CDR3 has 15 residues. V lost 0 bases and J 2 bases, leaving 13 bases between the germline ends. Germline V gene data show CDR1 as DFQATT and CDR2 as SNEGSKA (reference sequence). CDR3 amino acids: CSAREEGGRNYGYTF. The DNA of the CDR3 is TGCAGTGCTAGAGAAGAGGGGGGCAGGAACTATGGCTACACCTTC.

The chain combines TRBV7-2 with TRBJ1-5; D ambiguous. Germline V lookup: CDR1 SGHTA, CDR2 FQGNSA. V shed 1 base and J shed 2 bases, with 6 bases lying between them. The CDR3 extends over 14 amino acids. The CDR3 spells CASSLEARNQPQHF. CDR3 sequence (DNA): TGTGCCAGCAGCTTAGAGGCCCGCAATCAGCCCCAGCATTTT.

V and J are TRBV28 and TRBJ2-1; a possible D gene is TRBD2 (6 bases). The germline CDR1 and CDR2 sequences are MDHEN and SYDVKM. The CDR3 is made up of 17 amino acids. The ends were cut back, 5 bases at V and 3 bases at J, with 20 bases in the middle. The CDR3 nucleotides read TGTGCCAGCAGTACTCGTTGGGGGGAAATTAACTACAATGAGCAGTTCTTC. As protein: CASSTRWGEINYNEQFF.

The gene calls are TRBV19 and TRBJ1-5, with D unresolved. The CDR3 spans 13 residues. From germline, CDR1 is LNHDA and CDR2 SQIVND (reference sequence). V was trimmed by 6 bases and J by 4 bases, leaving 10 bases between them. The CDR3 protein is CASRRTDNQPQHF. The DNA for the CDR3 is TGTGCCAGTAGGAGGACCGATAATCAGCCCCAGCATTTT.

The chain links TRBV30 to TRBJ2-1, with D possibly being TRBD1 or TRBD2 (5 bases each). V shed 4 bases and J shed 4 bases, with 11 bases lying between them. This CDR3 is built from 13 residues. The germline V gene has CDR1 GTSNPN and CDR2 SVGIG (reference sequence). The CDR3: CAWNYGAYNEQFF. The DNA for the CDR3 is TGTGCCTGGAACTACGGGGCTTACAATGAGCAGTTCTTC.

V usage is TRBV18 and J usage is TRBJ2-5; D is unclear. The CDR3 extends over 13 amino acids. With 3 bases removed from V and 2 bases from J, the gap between germline ends came to 7 bases. Per germline, CDR1 KGHSH and CDR2 LQKENI. The CDR3 reads CASSPAGQETQYF. The CDR3 nucleotides are TGTGCCAGCTCACCGGCCGGTCAAGAGACCCAGTACTTC.